This T cell receptor (beta chain) originates from a study of Ad26.COV2.S vaccination and SARS-CoV-2 variants. On the study more broadly: Donor was in the COV1001 Ad26.COV2.S trial arm.

This CDR3 is 14 amino acids long. Profiled with immunoSEQ multiplex PCR; TCRdb holds only in-frame clones, not every one. The sample records nearly 400,000 clones, over 75% being singletons. Regarding treatment: some 20 received Ad26.COV2.S at low or high dose, single or two shots; 5 received placebo; per-sample allocation not given. Vaccine and placebo recipients were sampled on day 63 after the first injection. Vaccination employed an Ad26 vector expressing the Wuhan-strain SARS-CoV-2 spike. The chain couples TRBV7-5 to TRBJ1-4. TRBV7-5 is reported as a pseudogene. The receptor was isolated from a person between 18 and 60 years old who received the Ad26.COV2.S COVID-19 vaccine or a placebo. The source was peripheral blood, collected in a trial of Ad26.COV2.S vaccine versus placebo. CDR3 DNA: TGTGTCAGAAGCCCTGGGGGTCCTAATGAAAAACTGTTTTTT. Encoded protein: CVRSPGGPNEKLFF.